These T cell receptor beta chains were read from a single sample in a study of cytomegalovirus exposure and HLA in healthy donors. The assay was immunoSEQ multiplex PCR, and TCRdb's table has in-frame clones only and misses some. The top ten clones hold less than 15% of a sample with about 96,000 clones, under 85% of them seen once. Sequenced sample: PBMCs. Receptor source: a woman aged 70-85 years in good health and CMV-seropositive. Both conserved end residues are part of each CDR3. D genes are given only for firm matches. The size entry is marked missing in some rows and otherwise reads once, few, many or a size class.

J: TRBJ2-7; D: -; V: TRBV20-1; size: -; CDR3: CSAPAEYEQYF; DNA: TGCAGTGCTCCTGCGGAGTACGAGCAGTACTTC
J: TRBJ2-5; D: TRBD2; V: TRBV7-9; size: -; CDR3: CASSLAGSGAETQYF; DNA: TGTGCCAGCAGCTTAGCTGGTAGCGGGGCAGAGACCCAGTACTTC
J: TRBJ2-1; D: TRBD2; V: TRBV5-1; size: -; CDR3: CASSPEKLAGGEQFF; DNA: TGCGCCAGCAGCCCTGAGAAACTAGCGGGCGGAGAGCAGTTCTTC
J: TRBJ1-2; D: -; V: TRBV28; size: few; CDR3: CASSLASPYGYTF; DNA: TGTGCCAGCAGTTTGGCATCCCCTTATGGCTACACCTTC
J: TRBJ2-1; D: -; V: TRBV5-1; size: -; CDR3: CASSLVGGSKWGEFF; DNA: TGCGCCAGCAGCTTGGTAGGGGGATCGAAATGGGGCGAGTTCTTC
J: TRBJ2-1; D: TRBD1; V: TRBV18; size: -; CDR3: CASSPTGGGFWVVLRYNEQFF; DNA: TGTGCCAGCTCACCGACAGGGGGCGGTTTCTGGGTCGTGTTACGGTACAATGAGCAGTTCTTC
J: TRBJ1-1; D: -; V: TRBV10-3; size: -; CDR3: CAIRPRTETEAFF; DNA: TGTGCCATCAGGCCTCGGACAGAAACTGAAGCTTTCTTT
J: TRBJ1-1; D: -; V: TRBV10-3; size: -; CDR3: CAIRDTLTEAFF; DNA: TGTGCCATCAGGGACACGTTAACTGAAGCTTTCTTT
J: TRBJ1-6; D: TRBD1; V: TRBV28; size: -; CDR3: CASSSGQGGGSPLHF; DNA: TGTGCCAGCAGTTCCGGACAGGGTGGCGGTTCACCCCTCCACTTT
J: TRBJ2-1; D: TRBD2; V: TRBV6-5; size: once; CDR3: CASSGTSGGTEQFF; DNA: TGTGCCAGCAGCGGGACTAGCGGGGGGACTGAGCAGTTCTTC
J: TRBJ2-7; D: TRBD2; V: TRBV2; size: -; CDR3: CASSEGASGRAYEQYF; DNA: TGTGCCAGCAGTGAAGGGGCTAGCGGGAGGGCGTACGAGCAGTACTTC
J: TRBJ2-4; D: -; V: TRBV2; size: -; CDR3: CASSELLGGIQYF; DNA: TGTGCCAGCAGTGAACTTCTAGGTGGCATTCAGTACTTC
J: TRBJ1-5; D: -; V: TRBV5-4; size: -; CDR3: CASSIGPGTNQPQHF; DNA: TGTGCCAGCAGCATTGGTCCAGGAACCAATCAGCCCCAGCATTTT
J: TRBJ2-7; D: -; V: TRBV10-3; size: -; CDR3: CAVTGNRVGSEQYF; DNA: TGTGCCGTCACCGGAAACAGGGTAGGATCCGAGCAGTACTTC
J: TRBJ2-7; D: TRBD1; V: TRBV10-3; size: -; CDR3: CATGTGQGAFGGDEQYF; DNA: TGTGCCACAGGAACGGGACAGGGGGCTTTCGGGGGGGACGAGCAGTACTTC
J: TRBJ2-7; D: TRBD1; V: TRBV27; size: -; CDR3: CASRGPGQGTREQYF; DNA: TGTGCCAGCAGGGGGCCGGGACAGGGGACGCGCGAGCAGTACTTC
J: TRBJ2-2; D: -; V: TRBV4-2; size: few; CDR3: CASSRGLDTGELFF; DNA: TGTGCCAGCAGCCGAGGACTGGACACCGGGGAGCTGTTTTTT
J: TRBJ2-7; D: TRBD1; V: TRBV5-1; size: -; CDR3: CASSSTGAYEQYF; DNA: TGCGCCAGCAGTTCGACAGGGGCCTACGAGCAGTACTTC
J: TRBJ2-5; D: TRBD2; V: TRBV27; size: -; CDR3: CASSPASGNQETQYF; DNA: TGTGCCAGCAGTCCGGCTAGCGGGAACCAAGAGACCCAGTACTTC
J: TRBJ2-4; D: TRBD1; V: TRBV7-2; size: -; CDR3: CASSLSDRVDIQYF; DNA: TGTGCCAGCAGCTTATCCGACAGGGTTGACATTCAGTACTTC
J: TRBJ2-7; D: -; V: TRBV2; size: -; CDR3: CASSQVTGEQYF; DNA: TGTGCCAGCAGTCAGGTAACTGGCGAGCAGTACTTC
J: TRBJ2-5; D: -; V: TRBV18; size: -; CDR3: CASSPKETQYF; DNA: TGTGCCAGCTCACCCAAAGAGACCCAGTACTTC
J: TRBJ2-7; D: TRBD1; V: TRBV10-3; size: once; CDR3: CATSSGTGAYEQYF; DNA: TGTGCCACATCTTCCGGGACAGGGGCCTACGAGCAGTACTTC
J: TRBJ1-6; D: -; V: TRBV19; size: -; CDR3: CASSRREVWNSPLHF; DNA: TGTGCCAGTAGTAGGAGGGAAGTGTGGAATTCACCCCTCCACTTT
J: TRBJ1-5; D: TRBD1; V: TRBV19; size: -; CDR3: CASLRGLNQPQHF; DNA: TGTGCCAGCCTCAGGGGGCTGAATCAGCCCCAGCATTTT
J: TRBJ1-6; D: TRBD1; V: TRBV4-1; size: -; CDR3: CASSQDQLEAGGSPLHF; DNA: TGCGCCAGCAGCCAAGATCAGCTAGAGGCAGGGGGATCACCCCTCCACTTT
J: TRBJ1-1; D: -; V: TRBV5-1; size: -; CDR3: CASRYSMNTEAFF; DNA: TGCGCCAGCAGATACAGCATGAACACTGAAGCTTTCTTT
J: TRBJ1-4; D: TRBD1; V: TRBV28; size: -; CDR3: CASSLTGTGVEKLFF; DNA: TGTGCCAGCAGTTTAACGGGGACAGGGGTTGAAAAACTGTTTTTT
J: TRBJ1-3; D: -; V: TRBV19; size: -; CDR3: CASMERQARLGNTIYF; DNA: TGTGCCAGTATGGAGAGACAGGCCCGCCTTGGAAACACCATATATTTT
J: TRBJ2-3; D: TRBD2; V: TRBV4-3; size: -; CDR3: CASSTAGLAGAGTDTQYF; DNA: TGCGCCAGCAGCACCGCGGGACTAGCGGGGGCGGGGACAGATACGCAGTATTTT
J: TRBJ2-1; D: -; V: TRBV7-6; size: -; CDR3: CASSLVVGEVFYEQFF; DNA: TGTGCCAGCAGCTTAGTGGTGGGAGAGGTGTTCTATGAGCAGTTCTTC
J: TRBJ2-5; D: -; V: TRBV30; size: -; CDR3: CAWTEGQLQETQYF; DNA: TGTGCCTGGACGGAGGGACAGCTCCAAGAGACCCAGTACTTC
J: TRBJ1-2; D: -; V: TRBV7-3; size: medium-sized; CDR3: CASSLTQGNGYTF; DNA: TGTGCCAGCAGCTTAACGCAGGGGAATGGCTACACCTTC
J: TRBJ1-4; D: TRBD1; V: TRBV11-2; size: -; CDR3: CASSLRQGGEKLFF; DNA: TGTGCCAGCAGCTTGAGACAGGGTGGAGAAAAACTGTTTTTT
J: TRBJ2-1; D: TRBD2; V: TRBV5-4; size: -; CDR3: CASSPGGGNEQFF; DNA: TGTGCCAGCAGTCCGGGGGGAGGGAATGAGCAGTTCTTC
J: TRBJ2-3; D: TRBD2; V: TRBV15; size: -; CDR3: CATSRGAGGVTDTQYF; DNA: TGTGCCACCAGCAGAGGGGCGGGGGGGGTGACAGATACGCAGTATTTT
J: TRBJ2-7; D: TRBD2; V: TRBV7-3; size: few; CDR3: CASSYGLAGAEQYF; DNA: TGTGCCAGCAGCTATGGACTAGCGGGAGCCGAGCAGTACTTC
J: TRBJ1-2; D: -; V: TRBV28; size: -; CDR3: CASSLSTNYGYTF; DNA: TGTGCCAGCAGTTTGTCTACTAACTATGGCTACACCTTC
J: TRBJ2-1; D: TRBD2; V: TRBV9; size: once; CDR3: CASSVVPGGNNEQFF; DNA: TGTGCCAGCAGCGTAGTGCCGGGAGGGAACAATGAGCAGTTCTTC
J: TRBJ1-5; D: TRBD1; V: TRBV19; size: -; CDR3: CATSWTGATSNQPQHF; DNA: TGTGCCACTTCTTGGACAGGGGCGACTAGCAATCAGCCCCAGCATTTT
J: TRBJ2-7; D: -; V: TRBV4-1; size: -; CDR3: CASGRDKAYEQYF; DNA: TGCGCCAGCGGCCGGGACAAGGCCTACGAGCAGTACTTC
J: TRBJ1-5; D: TRBD1; V: TRBV6-5; size: few; CDR3: CASSSDRGGQPQHF; DNA: TGTGCCAGCAGTTCGGACAGGGGAGGTCAGCCCCAGCATTTT
J: TRBJ2-3; D: TRBD1; V: TRBV29-1; size: few; CDR3: CSVPPSGQGTDTQYF; DNA: TGCAGCGTGCCTCCGTCGGGACAGGGGACAGATACGCAGTATTTT
J: TRBJ2-5; D: -; V: TRBV6-5; size: -; CDR3: CASRRWGEETQYF; DNA: TGTGCCAGCAGACGTTGGGGGGAAGAGACCCAGTACTTC
J: TRBJ2-7; D: -; V: TRBV29-1; size: -; CDR3: CSATGTLYEQYF; DNA: TGCAGCGCGACAGGAACACTCTACGAGCAGTACTTC